The entry below describes one T cell receptor beta chain. Antigen: not known. This specimen comes from a study of post-analysis software for immune sequencing data. Points from the study as a whole: Pronounced co-clustering by F measure was evident among identically batched samples. Five or six TRBV segments, TRBV5-6, TRBV5-1 and TRBV20-1 among them, were found more frequent in patients than controls. Significantly lower normalized Chao1 diversity was found in patients with multiple sclerosis relative to controls.

V was pared by 2 bases and J by 3 bases, with 17 bases between. Germline V gives CDR1 MNHEY, CDR2 SMNVEV (reference sequence). The length of the CDR3 is 17 residues. Libraries were made from TCR beta cDNA, and they carried unique molecular identifiers. TCRdb recomputed calls from the PCR reads with MiXCR, one row per CDR3 protein. The sample has about 380,000 distinct CDR3 sequences, roughly 36% seen once. The sample taken for sequencing was blood. The rearrangement links TRBV27 to TRBJ2-1, with D perhaps being TRBD1 or TRBD2 (5 bases each). The sequence was obtained from a girl aged 10 to 17 with multiple sclerosis. CDR3 region: CASSLRPRGPLYNEQFF. The CDR3, as DNA: TGTGCCAGCAGTTTAAGACCCCGGGGCCCCCTCTACAATGAGCAGTTCTTC.